This TCR beta chain was recovered during a study of cytomegalovirus exposure and HLA in healthy donors. Points on this clone: The antigen remains undetermined.

J was trimmed by 1 base and V by 6 bases; bases with no gene match: 5. Germline V lookup: CDR1 MRHNA, CDR2 SNTAGT. This CDR3 has 15 residues. Findings of the study overall: A later look showed TCR association rates differing by HLA locus, highest for DRB1 and lowest for HLA-C. Reportedly, HLA-A and HLA-B alleles of most subjects were accurately predicted from TCR beta. Researchers reported from a later analysis that most CMV-associated TCR beta chains appeared HLA-restricted.

Amplification used 60 Vbeta primers and 13 Jbeta primers. Original processing methods: As a later analysis found, there were 60 million to 90 million unique TCR beta chains, of which around 10 million were shared. The data were produced by immunoSEQ multiplex PCR, yet TCRdb's version contains in-frame clones alone and is incomplete. The DNA was the basis for D and trimming; V, J and clone size are from that table. Of some 150,000 clones in the sample, about 61% were seen once. The sample comprised PBMCs. This chain uses TRBV6-4 with TRBJ2-3; 9 nucleotides align to TRBD2. This sequence originates from a woman in her 40s in good health and CMV-seronegative. This chain's CDR3 is CASRRGTSRTDTQYF. CDR3 sequence (DNA): TGTGCCAGCAGGAGGGGGACTAGCCGCACAGATACGCAGTATTTT.